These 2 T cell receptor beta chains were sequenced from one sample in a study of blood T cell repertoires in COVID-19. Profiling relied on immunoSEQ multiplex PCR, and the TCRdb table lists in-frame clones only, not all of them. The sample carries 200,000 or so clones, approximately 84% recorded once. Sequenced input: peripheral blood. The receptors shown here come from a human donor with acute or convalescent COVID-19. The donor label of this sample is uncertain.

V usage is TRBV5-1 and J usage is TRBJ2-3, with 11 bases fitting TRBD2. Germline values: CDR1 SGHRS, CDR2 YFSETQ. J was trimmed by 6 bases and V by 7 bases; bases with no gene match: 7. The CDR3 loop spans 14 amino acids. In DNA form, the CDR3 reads TGCGCCAGCTCCCTAGCGGGAGGTATGGATACGCAGTATTTT. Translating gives CASSLAGGMDTQYF.

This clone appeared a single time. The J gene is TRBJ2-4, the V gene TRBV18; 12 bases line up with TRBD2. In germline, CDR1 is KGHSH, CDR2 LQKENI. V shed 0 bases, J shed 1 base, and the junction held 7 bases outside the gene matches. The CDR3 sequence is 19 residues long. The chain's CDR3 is CASSPPRLAGVEAKNIQYF. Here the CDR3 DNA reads TGTGCCAGCTCACCACCTAGACTAGCGGGAGTAGAGGCCAAAAACATTCAGTACTTC.